The entry below describes one TCR beta chain. The target antigen is unknown. TCRdb re-called the 5' RACE reads through MiXCR, storing one row per CDR3 protein. The sample consists of around 100,000 distinct CDR3 sequences, 22% of them appearing once. The data stem from a study of T-cell memory formation after mild COVID-19. Study findings and constraints: Contracting clones, day 15 to 85, had balanced CD4/CD8, and later expanders favored CD4+. Contracting clones localized mainly to CM and EM when CD4+ and mainly to EMRA when CD8+. Several responding clones turned up in pre-infection memory, indicating that cross-reactive memory may have taken part.

The sequence was collected from a man in his late teens or twenties who had mild COVID-19 (a few samples of this study predate the infection). Cell type and time point are not known. Sequenced material: PBMCs or a T cell subset sorted from them (not recorded which).

The DNA of the CDR3 is TGCAGTGCTAGTCCGGGACTACATACAGATACGCAGTATTTT. As protein: CSASPGLHTDTQYF. The chain recombines TRBV20-1 with TRBJ2-3; TRBD2 matches at 7 bases. The V and J ends lost 3 bases and 3 bases, in that order; junction bases with no gene match: 6. Germline V CDR1 and CDR2: DFQATT, SNEGSKA (reference sequence). This CDR3 comprises 14 residues.